These T cell receptor beta chains were read from a single sample in a study of cytomegalovirus exposure and HLA in healthy donors. TCRdb's table, derived via immunoSEQ multiplex PCR, lists solely in-frame clones and lacks some. The sample lists about 89,000 clones; approximately 82% were seen once. Material for sequencing was PBMCs. The origin of the receptors is a female donor in good health and CMV-seropositive. The CDR3 runs from the conserved cysteine through the conserved F or W. A D gene is named only where the DNA matches it firmly. Expanded clones are given a class, and other clones once, few, many or no size at all.

v_call: TRBV7-2; clone_size: .; j_call: TRBJ1-2; d_call: .; cdr3_nt: TGTGCCAGCAAAAGACTGGGAGATAACTATGGCTACACCTTC; cdr3_aa: CASKRLGDNYGYTF
v_call: TRBV6-4; clone_size: .; j_call: TRBJ1-6; d_call: .; cdr3_nt: TGTGCCAGCAGTCCCACCGGGGAGGTAGGATCACCCCTCCACTTT; cdr3_aa: CASSPTGEVGSPLHF
v_call: TRBV13; clone_size: .; j_call: TRBJ1-1; d_call: .; cdr3_nt: TGTGCCAGCAGACTTACAGGGCCGAACACTGAAGCTTTCTTT; cdr3_aa: CASRLTGPNTEAFF
v_call: TRBV18; clone_size: .; j_call: TRBJ2-3; d_call: .; cdr3_nt: TGTGCCAGCTCACCCGCACAGGGCCACACAGATACGCAGTATTTT; cdr3_aa: CASSPAQGHTDTQYF
v_call: TRBV5-6; clone_size: .; j_call: TRBJ2-5; d_call: TRBD2; cdr3_nt: TGTGCCAGCAGCTTGGCGGTCAGCGGGGAAGAGACCCAGTACTTC; cdr3_aa: CASSLAVSGEETQYF
v_call: TRBV19; clone_size: few; j_call: TRBJ2-1; d_call: TRBD2; cdr3_nt: TGTGCCAGTAGTATACGGGGGGGATCCTACAATGAGCAGTTCTTC; cdr3_aa: CASSIRGGSYNEQFF
v_call: TRBV19; clone_size: .; j_call: TRBJ1-1; d_call: .; cdr3_nt: TGTGCCAGTGTTGACGGGGGAGGGGACACTGAAGCTTTCTTT; cdr3_aa: CASVDGGGDTEAFF
v_call: TRBV6-5; clone_size: .; j_call: TRBJ1-3; d_call: .; cdr3_nt: TGTGCCAGCACTGTGGGGCCTGGAAACACCATATATTTT; cdr3_aa: CASTVGPGNTIYF
v_call: TRBV5-6; clone_size: .; j_call: TRBJ1-6; d_call: TRBD1; cdr3_nt: TGTGCCAGCAGCTCTGGGACAGGGGAATCGAATTCACCCCTCCACTTT; cdr3_aa: CASSSGTGESNSPLHF
v_call: TRBV6-5; clone_size: .; j_call: TRBJ2-1; d_call: .; cdr3_nt: TGTGCCAGCAGCAGAGACCCCCTAGCGTTAAATGAGCAGTTCTTC; cdr3_aa: CASSRDPLALNEQFF
v_call: TRBV19; clone_size: .; j_call: TRBJ2-5; d_call: .; cdr3_nt: TGTGCCAGTAGTATAACAGGAACACCGGGACTGCAAGAGACCCAGTACTTC; cdr3_aa: CASSITGTPGLQETQYF
v_call: TRBV29-1; clone_size: .; j_call: TRBJ1-2; d_call: .; cdr3_nt: TGCAGCGTTCGGGGGGGAGGTGGCTATGGCTACACCTTC; cdr3_aa: CSVRGGGGYGYTF
v_call: TRBV27; clone_size: few; j_call: TRBJ2-5; d_call: .; cdr3_nt: TGTGCCAGCAGTTTCACCCCCCCGACGACTCAAGAGACCCAGTACTTC; cdr3_aa: CASSFTPPTTQETQYF
v_call: TRBV19; clone_size: .; j_call: TRBJ1-5; d_call: .; cdr3_nt: TGTGCCACCACGACAGCGATTAGCAATCAGCCCCAGCATTTT; cdr3_aa: CATTTAISNQPQHF
v_call: TRBV7-9; clone_size: few; j_call: TRBJ1-1; d_call: TRBD1; cdr3_nt: TGTGCCCGCAGAACCGACGGGACAGCTAGGGGGACTGAAGCTTTCTTT; cdr3_aa: CARRTDGTARGTEAFF
v_call: TRBV6-5; clone_size: once; j_call: TRBJ2-7; d_call: .; cdr3_nt: TGTGCCAGCACAGGGGACTCCTACGAGCAGTACTTC; cdr3_aa: CASTGDSYEQYF
v_call: TRBV4-2; clone_size: once; j_call: TRBJ2-1; d_call: TRBD2; cdr3_nt: TGTGCCAGCAGCCAAGGGGGCGGGGGGGCTTACAATGAGCAGTTCTTC; cdr3_aa: CASSQGGGGAYNEQFF
v_call: TRBV2; clone_size: .; j_call: TRBJ2-2; d_call: .; cdr3_nt: TGTGCCAGCACCTACGCCGGGGAGCTGTTTTTT; cdr3_aa: CASTYAGELFF
v_call: TRBV5-1; clone_size: .; j_call: TRBJ2-1; d_call: .; cdr3_nt: TGCGCCAGCAGCTTGACGGCAGGGGGGTACAATGAGCAGTTCTTC; cdr3_aa: CASSLTAGGYNEQFF
v_call: TRBV9; clone_size: .; j_call: TRBJ2-3; d_call: TRBD2; cdr3_nt: TGTGCCAGCAGCGTACAGGCCAGCGGGAGAGGGTCTAGCACAGATACGCAGTATTTT; cdr3_aa: CASSVQASGRGSSTDTQYF
v_call: TRBV6-1; clone_size: .; j_call: TRBJ1-2; d_call: .; cdr3_nt: TGTGCCAGCAGTGAATCTCGACAGCTACCAGCCTTC; cdr3_aa: CASSESRQLPAF
v_call: TRBV7-6; clone_size: .; j_call: TRBJ2-1; d_call: TRBD2; cdr3_nt: TGTGCCAGCAGCTTAGCCCAAATTACTAGCGGGCCCTTATTCTTC; cdr3_aa: CASSLAQITSGPLFF
v_call: TRBV7-9; clone_size: .; j_call: TRBJ2-7; d_call: .; cdr3_nt: TGTGCCAGCAGCCAACAGGGACGGGGGCAGTACTTC; cdr3_aa: CASSQQGRGQYF
v_call: TRBV12-5; clone_size: .; j_call: TRBJ1-2; d_call: .; cdr3_nt: TGTGCTAGTGGCACGGGAGGTGGCTACACCTTC; cdr3_aa: CASGTGGGYTF
v_call: TRBV5-4; clone_size: .; j_call: TRBJ1-1; d_call: .; cdr3_nt: TGTGCCAGCAGCCCTGGGGGGGCTGAAGCTTTCTTT; cdr3_aa: CASSPGGAEAFF
v_call: TRBV30; clone_size: .; j_call: TRBJ1-4; d_call: .; cdr3_nt: TGTGCCTGGAAATCAGGAGGGTTTGAAAAACTGTTTTTT; cdr3_aa: CAWKSGGFEKLFF
v_call: TRBV5-1; clone_size: .; j_call: TRBJ2-5; d_call: TRBD1; cdr3_nt: TGCGCCAGCAGCTATTTTACAGGGGGCTCGGAGACCCAGTACTTC; cdr3_aa: CASSYFTGGSETQYF
v_call: TRBV6-1; clone_size: .; j_call: TRBJ2-5; d_call: TRBD2; cdr3_nt: TGTGCCAGCAGTGATCCCCTGGGGGGGATCAGGGAGACCCAGTACTTC; cdr3_aa: CASSDPLGGIRETQYF
v_call: TRBV11-2; clone_size: .; j_call: TRBJ1-3; d_call: TRBD1; cdr3_nt: TGTGCCAGCAGGGAAACAGGGGTTGGAAACACCATATATTTT; cdr3_aa: CASRETGVGNTIYF
v_call: TRBV13; clone_size: once; j_call: TRBJ1-3; d_call: TRBD1; cdr3_nt: TGTGCCAGCAGCCCATCAGGGGGCCTCTCTGGAAACACCATATATTTT; cdr3_aa: CASSPSGGLSGNTIYF
v_call: TRBV30; clone_size: .; j_call: TRBJ2-4; d_call: .; cdr3_nt: TGTGCCGCAGGGGAAGCCAAAAACATTCAGTACTTC; cdr3_aa: CAAGEAKNIQYF
v_call: TRBV30; clone_size: .; j_call: TRBJ2-1; d_call: TRBD2; cdr3_nt: TGTGCCTGGAGTGTACCTGGGGGGGGTGAGCAGTTCTTC; cdr3_aa: CAWSVPGGGEQFF
v_call: TRBV6-5; clone_size: .; j_call: TRBJ2-7; d_call: .; cdr3_nt: TGTGCCAGCAGCCGGGACAACTCCTACGAGCAGTACTTC; cdr3_aa: CASSRDNSYEQYF
v_call: TRBV10-2; clone_size: .; j_call: TRBJ1-4; d_call: .; cdr3_nt: TGCGCCAGCAGTGATCCTCAGGGGTTCGGTGAAAAACTGTTTTTT; cdr3_aa: CASSDPQGFGEKLFF
v_call: TRBV28; clone_size: .; j_call: TRBJ1-1; d_call: .; cdr3_nt: TGTGCCAGCACTTTCGGGGGGCCTGGGCCTGAAGCTTTCTTT; cdr3_aa: CASTFGGPGPEAFF
v_call: TRBV5-1; clone_size: .; j_call: TRBJ2-1; d_call: TRBD2; cdr3_nt: TGCGCCAGCAGCTTTGGGACTAGCGGGTTCAATGAGCAGTTCTTC; cdr3_aa: CASSFGTSGFNEQFF
v_call: TRBV6-4; clone_size: .; j_call: TRBJ1-1; d_call: .; cdr3_nt: TGTGCCAGCAGTGAAACGGTGAACACTGAAGCTTTCTTT; cdr3_aa: CASSETVNTEAFF
v_call: TRBV19; clone_size: .; j_call: TRBJ1-2; d_call: .; cdr3_nt: TGTGCCAGTAGTTTAACTCACAGGGATGGCTACACCTTC; cdr3_aa: CASSLTHRDGYTF
v_call: TRBV6-5; clone_size: .; j_call: TRBJ2-1; d_call: TRBD2; cdr3_nt: TGTGCCAGCAGTTACCCTAGCGGGAGAAATGAGCAGTTCTTC; cdr3_aa: CASSYPSGRNEQFF
v_call: TRBV5-1; clone_size: .; j_call: TRBJ2-3; d_call: .; cdr3_nt: TGCGCCAGCAGCTTGGGGACTGGAGATACGCAGTATTTT; cdr3_aa: CASSLGTGDTQYF
v_call: TRBV5-4; clone_size: .; j_call: TRBJ1-4; d_call: .; cdr3_nt: TGTGCCAGCAGCTTGGGTTTGGTAGGGGCAACTGAAAAACTGTTTTTT; cdr3_aa: CASSLGLVGATEKLFF